This T cell receptor beta chain was captured in a study of blood T cell repertoires in COVID-19. Study details: PBMCs, B-cell-depleted T cells, or T cells provided the cDNA or gDNA that made up the material.

The sample holds a few counts of this clone. Germline V gives CDR1 SGDLS, CDR2 YYNGEE. This CDR3 contains 14 residues. V dropped 4 bases and J dropped 5 bases, with 14 bases sitting between them. Authors' processing steps: Reference gene primer amplification yielded estimated nucleated cell counts. Clones were sequenced by immunoSEQ multiplex PCR, and TCRdb holds only the in-frame ones, with some missing. D and trimming were read from the DNA, whereas the V and J calls and clone size are those reported in that table. The sample carries about 120,000 clones, about 80% recorded once. The source material was peripheral blood. The TCR sequence derives from an elderly woman with acute or convalescent COVID-19. The chain couples TRBV9 to TRBJ2-3; perhaps TRBD2 as D (7 bases). CDR3 sequence: CASSFRGAGDTQYF. As DNA, the CDR3 is TGTGCCAGCAGCTTCCGGGGGGCGGGAGATACGCAGTATTTT.